The source of this T cell receptor beta chain is a study of T-cell memory formation after mild COVID-19. The sample holds many counts of this clonotype. This CDR3 is built from 16 residues. CDR1 is KGHSH and CDR2 is LQKENI in the germline V gene. V shed 0 bases and J shed 0 bases, with 12 bases lying between them. Constant-segment-primed 5'RACE gave TCR alpha and TCR beta cDNA libraries with sample barcodes and UMIs. TCRdb reprocessed the 5' RACE reads via MiXCR and lists one record per CDR3 protein. The sample lists about 270,000 distinct CDR3 sequences, over 15% occurring once. Sequenced sample: PBMCs or a T cell subset sorted from them (not recorded which). The clonotype was recovered from an adult woman who had mild COVID-19 (a few samples of this study predate the infection). Cell type and time point are not known. The chain has TRBV18 and TRBJ2-7, with a tentative D call TRBD1 (6 bases). The CDR3: CASSPPTGYPSYEQYF. The CDR3 coding sequence is TGTGCCAGCTCACCACCAACAGGGTATCCCTCCTACGAGCAGTACTTC.